This T cell receptor (beta chain) was obtained from a study of T cell changes during pregnancy in multiple sclerosis. The CDR3 consists of 14 residues. CDR1 and CDR2 (germline): LNHDA, SQIVND (reference sequence). V lost 4 bases, J lost 8 bases, and 17 bases lay in between. Generated by immunoSEQ multiplex PCR, the TCRdb table keeps only in-frame clones and is missing some. The profile shows about 75,000 clones, roughly 94% of them singletons. V usage is TRBV19 and J usage is TRBJ1-2, with no clear D. Sequenced material: CD4+ T cells from peripheral blood mononuclear cells, taken after pregnancy. This sequence was found in a female donor with multiple sclerosis, enrolled in a pregnancy study. The CDR3 bases are TGTGCCAGTAGTACCCCCTTCTCAGGAGGGGGCTACACCTTC. Translated, it gives CASSTPFSGGGYTF. Using reference TRBV19 and TRBJ1-2 for the parts outside the CDR3, the full variable domain is DGGITQSPKYLFRKEGQNVTLSCEQNLNHDAMYWYRQDPGQGLRLIYYSQIVNDFQKGDIAEGYSVSREKKESFPLTVTSAQKNPTAFYLCASSTPFSGGGYTFGSGTRLTVV.